These T cell receptor beta chains were read from a single sample in a study of blood T cell repertoires in COVID-19. Sequencing was performed with immunoSEQ multiplex PCR; in TCRdb, only in-frame clones are kept and a portion is missing. Of about 60,000 clones detected, over 75% appear once; the ten largest clones hold more than 13%. The sequenced material came from peripheral blood. These receptors all stem from a woman aged 60-75 years with active COVID-19. CDR3s include the opening cysteine and the closing phenylalanine or tryptophan. Each record gives: V gene, D gene, clone size, J gene, CDR3 protein, CDR3 DNA. The D gene is left open where the match is weak. Clone sizes are given selectively: once, few, many, or a class where the clone is expanded.

>TRBV18|TRBD1|.|TRBJ1-1
CASSPRQGRSEAFF
TGTGCCAGCTCTCCTAGACAGGGTAGGTCTGAAGCTTTCTTT
>TRBV5-6|TRBD1|few|TRBJ2-2
CASSWGQGSAGELFF
TGTGCCAGCAGCTGGGGACAGGGGAGCGCCGGGGAGCTGTTTTTT
>TRBV12-5|.|.|TRBJ2-3
CASFLRASTDTQYF
TGTGCTAGCTTCCTCAGGGCTAGCACAGATACGCAGTATTTT
>TRBV6-2/TRBV6-3|TRBD1|.|TRBJ2-5
CASSPDRGPRGETQYF
TGTGCCAGCAGTCCCGACAGGGGGCCGAGAGGAGAGACCCAGTACTTC
>TRBV20-1|.|.|TRBJ2-4
CSASGGIAKNIQYF
TGCAGTGCTAGTGGAGGGATCGCCAAAAACATTCAGTACTTC
>TRBV24-1|.|.|TRBJ2-5
CATSDLTASGETQYF
TGTGCCACCAGTGATTTAACAGCCTCTGGAGAGACCCAGTACTTC
>TRBV14|TRBD1|.|TRBJ1-6
CASSQDDGQGVGSPLHF
TGTGCCAGCAGCCAAGATGACGGACAGGGGGTTGGTTCACCCCTCCACTTT
>TRBV5-4|.|.|TRBJ1-6
CASREGGSYNSPLHF
TGTGCCAGCAGGGAAGGGGGTTCGTATAATTCACCCCTCCACTTT
>TRBV5-6|.|few|TRBJ1-3
CASSLGQLRTSGNTIYF
TGTGCCAGCAGCTTGGGACAGCTGAGAACCTCTGGAAACACCATATATTTT
>TRBV9|.|.|TRBJ1-1
CASSVAPPHRQGTEAFF
TGTGCCAGCAGCGTAGCTCCCCCCCACCGGCAGGGGACTGAAGCTTTCTTT
>TRBV9|TRBD2|.|TRBJ2-3
CASSPRLSGGARTDTQYF
TGTGCCAGCAGCCCCCGGCTTAGCGGGGGGGCCCGGACAGATACGCAGTATTTT
>TRBV5-1|.|once|TRBJ1-4
CASSKTGGSQNEKLFF
TGCGCCAGCAGCAAGACAGGTGGCTCGCAAAATGAAAAACTGTTTTTT
>TRBV24-1|TRBD1|.|TRBJ2-1
CATSERTGSSYNEQFF
TGTGCCACCAGTGAGAGGACAGGGAGCTCCTACAATGAGCAGTTCTTC
>TRBV3-1/TRBV3-2|TRBD1|once|TRBJ2-7
CASSQSPGQATGEQYF
TGTGCCAGCAGCCAGTCCCCGGGACAGGCAACGGGAGAGCAGTACTTC
>TRBV30|.|few|TRBJ1-2
CAWSVPQAIYGYTF
TGTGCCTGGAGTGTACCCCAGGCCATTTATGGCTACACCTTC
>TRBV7-2|TRBD2|.|TRBJ2-7
CASSFGLAGSYEQYF
TGTGCCAGCAGCTTTGGACTAGCGGGGAGCTACGAGCAGTACTTC